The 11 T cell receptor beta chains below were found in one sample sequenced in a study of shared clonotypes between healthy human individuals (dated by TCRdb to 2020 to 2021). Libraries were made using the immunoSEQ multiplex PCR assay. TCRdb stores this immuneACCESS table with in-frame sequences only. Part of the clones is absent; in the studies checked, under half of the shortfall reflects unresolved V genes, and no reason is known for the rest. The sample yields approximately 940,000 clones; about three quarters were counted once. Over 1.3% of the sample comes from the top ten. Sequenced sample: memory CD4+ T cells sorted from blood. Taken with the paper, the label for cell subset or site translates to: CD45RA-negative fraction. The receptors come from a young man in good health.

The CDR3 sequence is CASSPDREGEQYF. The CDR3 DNA reads TGTGCCAGCAGCCCCGACAGGGAGGGCGAGCAGTACTTC. V is TRBV11-2 and J is TRBJ2-7, with D perhaps given as TRBD1 or TRBD2 (7 bases each). Germline-derived CDR1 and CDR2 are SGHAT and FQNNGV. V lost 5 bases to trimming and J lost 6 bases, with 14 bases between them. This CDR3 has 13 amino acids.

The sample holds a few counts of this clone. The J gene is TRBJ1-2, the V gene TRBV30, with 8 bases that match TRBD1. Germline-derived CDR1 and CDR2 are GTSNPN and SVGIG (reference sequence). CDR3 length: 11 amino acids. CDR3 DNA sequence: TGTGCAAGGACAGGGAACTATGGCTACACCTTC. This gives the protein CARTGNYGYTF.

The CDR3 DNA follows: TGCGCCAGCAGCCAGCTAGACTCGGAAGAGACCCAGTACTTC. It specifies CASSQLDSEETQYF. The chain is built from TRBV4-1 and TRBJ2-5, with D unresolved. The CDR3 runs 14 residues. The germline V and J ends were trimmed by 3 bases and 3 bases, with 11 bases remaining between them. Germline V gene data show CDR1 as MGHRA and CDR2 as YSYEKL.

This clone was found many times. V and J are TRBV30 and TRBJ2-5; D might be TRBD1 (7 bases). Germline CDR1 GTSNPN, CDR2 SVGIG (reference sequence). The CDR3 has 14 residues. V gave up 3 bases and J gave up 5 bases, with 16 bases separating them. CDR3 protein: CAWRFAGQRETQYF. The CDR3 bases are TGTGCCTGGAGGTTCGCGGGACAGAGGGAGACCCAGTACTTC.

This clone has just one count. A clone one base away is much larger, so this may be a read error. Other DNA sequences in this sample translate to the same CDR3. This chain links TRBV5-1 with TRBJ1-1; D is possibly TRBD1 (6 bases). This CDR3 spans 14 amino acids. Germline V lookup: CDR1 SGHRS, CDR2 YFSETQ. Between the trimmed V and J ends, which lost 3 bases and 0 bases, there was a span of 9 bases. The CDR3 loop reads CASSSTGLNTEAFF. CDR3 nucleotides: TGCGCCAGCAGCTCCACAGGGTTGAACACTGAAGCTTTCTTT.

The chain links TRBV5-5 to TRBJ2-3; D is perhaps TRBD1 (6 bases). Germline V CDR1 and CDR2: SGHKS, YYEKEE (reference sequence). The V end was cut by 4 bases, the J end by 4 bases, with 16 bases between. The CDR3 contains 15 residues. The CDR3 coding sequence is TGTGCCAGCAGCCCTTCTTGGGGGCAATCAGATACGCAGTATTTT. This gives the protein CASSPSWGQSDTQYF.

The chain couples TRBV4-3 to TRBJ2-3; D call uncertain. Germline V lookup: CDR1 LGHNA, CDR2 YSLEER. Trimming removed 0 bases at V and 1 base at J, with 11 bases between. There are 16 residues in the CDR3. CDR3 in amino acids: CASSQEVADRTDTQYF. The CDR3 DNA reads TGCGCCAGCAGCCAAGAAGTGGCGGACCGCACAGATACGCAGTATTTT.

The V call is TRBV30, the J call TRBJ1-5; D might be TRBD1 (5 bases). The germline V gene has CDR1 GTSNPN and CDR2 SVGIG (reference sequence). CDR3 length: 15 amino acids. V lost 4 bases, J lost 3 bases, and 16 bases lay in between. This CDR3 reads CAWIQGEGINQPQHF. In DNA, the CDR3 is TGTGCCTGGATTCAAGGGGAGGGGATCAATCAGCCCCAGCATTTT.

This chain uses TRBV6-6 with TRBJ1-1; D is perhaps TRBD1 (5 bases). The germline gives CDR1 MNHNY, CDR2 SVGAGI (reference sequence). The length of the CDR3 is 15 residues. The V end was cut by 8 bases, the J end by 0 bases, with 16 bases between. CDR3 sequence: CASASGPLMNTEAFF. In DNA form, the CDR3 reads TGTGCCAGCGCCTCGGGACCTTTGATGAACACTGAAGCTTTCTTT.

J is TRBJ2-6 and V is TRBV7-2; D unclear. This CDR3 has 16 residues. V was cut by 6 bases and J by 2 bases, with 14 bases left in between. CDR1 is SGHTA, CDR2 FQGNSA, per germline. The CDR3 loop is CASSPGGLAGANVLTF. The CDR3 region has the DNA TGTGCCAGCAGTCCCGGCGGCCTTGCTGGGGCCAACGTCCTGACTTTC.

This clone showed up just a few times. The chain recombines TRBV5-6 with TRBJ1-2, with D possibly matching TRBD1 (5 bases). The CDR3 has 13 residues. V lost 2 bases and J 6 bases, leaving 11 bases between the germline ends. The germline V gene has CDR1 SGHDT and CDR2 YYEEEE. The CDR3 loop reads CASSFNRGDGYTF. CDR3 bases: TGTGCCAGCAGCTTTAATCGGGGGGATGGCTACACCTTC.